This TCR beta chain was captured in a study of blood T cell repertoires in COVID-19. Study-level information: Nucleic acid was either cDNA or gDNA, and it came from T cells, B-cell-depleted T cells, or PBMCs.

Trimming pared 8 bases from V and 5 bases from J, leaving 15 bases between. The length of the CDR3 is 13 residues. Germline values: CDR1 WSHSY, CDR2 SAAADI. Authors' data handling: The authors estimated nucleated cell counts from reference gene primer amplification. The method was immunoSEQ multiplex PCR; TCRdb's version includes in-frame clones alone and lacks a portion of them. The DNA gave D and trimming, while V, J and clone size come from that table. In the table there are 300,000 or so clones, approximately 86% of which are singletons. This TCR was sampled from a woman between 45 and 65 years old with active or convalescent COVID-19. The sample consisted of peripheral blood. V usage is TRBV10-2 and J usage is TRBJ1-2; D remains ambiguous. The CDR3 nucleotides are TGCGCCAGCCGGTTTGGTAAATCATATGGCTACACCTTC. This translates into CASRFGKSYGYTF.